The clone carrying this T cell receptor beta chain was counted once. What it binds is not known. Germline-derived CDR1 and CDR2 are PRHDT and FYEKMQ (reference sequence). CDR3 size: 13 residues. The trim removed 5 bases at V and 8 bases at J, leaving 6 bases unmatched. The TCR beta libraries were generated through quantitative 5'-RACE incorporating molecular barcodes. TCRdb ran MiXCR on the 5' RACE reads and lists one entry per CDR3 protein. The table has about 150,000 distinct CDR3 sequences, under 45% seen once. This record comes from a study of CD8 T cells in ankylosing spondylitis. Study results and caveats: Blood of patients with ankylosing spondylitis appeared to be characterized by a TCR beta motif of eight or nine highly homologous variants.

The sample consisted of synovial fluid, either unsorted or a sorted T cell fraction (not recorded which). The rearrangement uses TRBV13 and TRBJ1-1; TRBD1 matches 9 bases. This TCR was recovered from a male donor with ankylosing spondylitis. CDR3 nucleotides: TGTGCCAGCAGCCTATGGGACAGGGAAGAAGCTTTCTTT. It yields the protein CASSLWDREEAFF.